This TCR beta chain was found in a study of T-cell reconstitution after alpha-beta-depleted transplantation in children. Molecular barcoding with unique molecular identifiers was used for the TCRbeta library. TCRdb used MiXCR to reprocess the PCR reads, holding one entry per CDR3 protein. The sample gives about 300,000 distinct CDR3 sequences, approximately 7.3% of which show up once; 9.1% is in the top ten. Looked up from germline, CDR1 is SGHRS and CDR2 is YFSETQ. Trimming cost V 0 bases and J 8 bases, with 11 bases left between them. This CDR3 spans 13 amino acids. This clonotype was counted at least ten times. Its target is unknown. Study-wide points: Approximately two months post-transplant, alpha-beta T cells reportedly originated from several hundred expanded graft clones. The authors attributed T-cell counts and diversity one year after transplant mostly to newly produced T cells.

This rearrangement joins TRBV5-1 to TRBJ1-2; no definite D call. This TCR was sampled from a female patient between 2 and 15 years old who had a stem cell transplant for Fanconi anemia, so the T cells may come from the graft donor. The sequences come from peripheral blood, collected 360 days after TCRalphabeta/CD19-depleted stem cell transplant. CDR3 residues: CASSLATPNGYTF. CDR3 coding DNA: TGCGCCAGCAGCTTGGCCACCCCAAACGGCTACACCTTC.